The 26 T cell receptor beta chains below were found in one sample sequenced in a study of blood T cell repertoires in COVID-19. The protocol was immunoSEQ multiplex PCR, while the TCRdb copy is restricted to in-frame clones and leaves out a portion. Among about 180,000 clones listed, approximately 87% were seen once. Sample: peripheral blood. These receptors were collected from a woman between 65 and 79 years old with COVID-19, enrolled during active disease.

J is TRBJ1-1 and V is TRBV11-2; D might be TRBD1 (5 bases). V lost 7 bases and J lost 10, with 25 bases in between. This CDR3 region has 15 residues. Germline V CDR1 and CDR2: SGHAT, FQNNGV. As DNA, the CDR3 is TGTGCCAGCACCCCCCTCACCCGGCCAGGGAGGGTAGCTTTCTTT. It encodes CASTPLTRPGRVAFF.

The chain employs TRBV18 and TRBJ1-2; no clear D gene. The length of the CDR3 is 16 residues. In germline, CDR1 is KGHSH, CDR2 LQKENI. V lost 0 bases and J lost 3, with 14 bases in between. The CDR3 DNA is TGTGCCAGCTCACCACCGGTTCGGGGAAATGACTATGGCTACACCTTC. Its translation is CASSPPVRGNDYGYTF.

The V call is TRBV11-3, the J call TRBJ2-2; 7 positions match TRBD1. CDR1 and CDR2 from the germline V gene are SGHNT and YENEEA. With 0 bases clipped from V and 1 base from J, the junction kept 5 bases outside the gene matches. The CDR3 covers 17 residues. DNA for the CDR3: TGTGCCAGCAGCTTAGACCCCCGGACAGGGAACACCGGGGAGCTGTTTTTT. Translation: CASSLDPRTGNTGELFF.

This clone was found once. The chain carries TRBV5-1 and TRBJ2-1; 7 bases match TRBD2. CDR1 SGHRS and CDR2 YFSETQ come from the germline V gene. With 4 bases clipped from V and 4 bases from J, the junction kept 11 bases outside the gene matches. The CDR3 extends over 16 amino acids. The CDR3 bases are TGCGCCAGCAGCCCCGGATCTAGCGGTACGTACAATGAGCAGTTCTTC. Protein: CASSPGSSGTYNEQFF.

The chain uses TRBV4-1 and TRBJ1-1; D unclear. CDR3 length: 14 amino acids. Germline CDR1 is MGHRA and CDR2 is YSYEKL. Trimming pared 3 bases from V and 4 bases from J, leaving 12 bases between. The CDR3 nucleotides read TGCGCCAGCAGCCAGGGCTACGGGGTCACTGAAGCTTTCTTT. Translated: CASSQGYGVTEAFF.

The chain employs TRBV11-1 and TRBJ2-1; 10 positions agree with TRBD2. This CDR3 spans 14 amino acids. From germline, CDR1 is SGHAT and CDR2 FQDESV (reference sequence). The trim removed 8 bases at V and 9 bases at J, leaving 10 bases unmatched. CDR3: CASSGTSERSEQFF. CDR3 nucleotide sequence: TGTGCCAGCTCCGGGACTAGCGAGAGAAGTGAGCAGTTCTTC. Variable domain in full (rest from reference TRBV11-1 and TRBJ2-1): EAEVAQSPRYKITEKSQAVAFWCDPISGHATLYWYRQILGQGPELLVQFQDESVVDDSQLPKDRFSAERLKGVDSTLKIQPAELGDSAMYLCASSGTSERSEQFFGPGTRLTVL.

The CDR3 loop reads CAWSPKLDSYEQYF. The CDR3 coding sequence is TGTGCCTGGAGTCCGAAACTAGATTCCTACGAGCAGTACTTC. The rearrangement links TRBV30 to TRBJ2-7; tentatively, D is TRBD2 (5 bases). The CDR3 loop spans 14 amino acids. Germline V gene data show CDR1 as GTSNPN and CDR2 as SVGIG (reference sequence). V lost 2 bases and J 1 base, leaving 12 bases between the germline ends. Full variable domain (missing parts from reference TRBV30 and TRBJ2-7): SQTIHQWPATLVQPVGSPLSLECTVEGTSNPNLYWYRQAAGRGLQLLFYSVGIGQISSEVPQNLSASRPQDRQFILSSKKLLLSDSGFYLCAWSPKLDSYEQYFGPGTRLTVT.

J is TRBJ2-7 and V is TRBV6-5, with a weak D call TRBD2 (6 bases). V was shortened by 6 bases and J by 2 bases, with 11 bases between the two germline ends. Germline V gene data show CDR1 as MNHEY and CDR2 as SVGAGI. The CDR3 has 13 residues. CDR3 loop: CASSWTGAYEQYF. The CDR3, as DNA: TGTGCCAGCAGCTGGACGGGAGCCTACGAGCAGTACTTC.

CDR3 protein: CASTRDRSGETQYF. CDR3 DNA: TGTGCCAGCACAAGGGATAGAAGCGGGGAGACCCAGTACTTC. The chain employs TRBV6-5 and TRBJ2-5, with D possibly TRBD2 on 6 matching bases. CDR3 size: 14 residues. Trimming shortened V by 7 bases and J by 5 bases, and 17 bases separated the two germline ends. CDR1 MNHEY and CDR2 SVGAGI come from the germline V gene.

The chain recombines TRBV7-8 with TRBJ1-6; no clear D gene. The V gene's germline CDR1 is SGHVS and CDR2 FQNEAQ. CDR3 length: 17 amino acids. Between the trimmed V and J ends, which lost 5 bases and 4 bases, there was a span of 18 bases. The CDR3 protein is CASSPGPLETYNSPLHF. In nucleotides, the CDR3 is TGTGCCAGCAGCCCCGGCCCTCTAGAAACGTATAATTCACCCCTCCACTTT. The full variable domain, rest sourced from reference TRBV7-8 and TRBJ1-6, is GAGVSQSPRYKVAKRGQDVALRCDPISGHVSLFWYQQALGQGPEFLTYFQNEAQLDKSGLPSDRFFAERPEGSVSTLKIQRTQQEDSAVYLCASSPGPLETYNSPLHFGNGTRLTVT.

The V gene is TRBV3-1 (or the pseudogene TRBV3-2), the J gene TRBJ2-1, with 11 bases matching TRBD2. V shed 2 bases and J 9 bases; nucleotides not matched to a gene: 6. The CDR3 has 15 amino acids. Germline V gives CDR1 LGHDT, CDR2 YNNKEL (reference sequence). The CDR3 bases are TGTGCCAGCAGCCAAACTAGCGGGGGACGAGGTGAGCAGTTCTTC. This encodes CASSQTSGGRGEQFF.

The chain employs TRBV5-1 and TRBJ1-1; 7 bases are a match to TRBD1. The ends lost 5 bases at V and 7 bases at J; junction bases unmatched: 14. The CDR3 runs to 15 residues. The germline gives CDR1 SGHRS, CDR2 YFSETQ. CDR3 sequence: CASSSFITGAVEAFF. The CDR3 DNA reads as TGCGCCAGCAGTTCCTTCATCACAGGGGCAGTTGAAGCTTTCTTT.

This sequence joins TRBV5-1 and TRBJ2-1; 9 nucleotides agree with TRBD2. CDR1 is SGHRS and CDR2 is YFSETQ in the germline V gene. Trimming cost V 1 base and J 1 base; bases outside gene matches: 6. The CDR3 sequence is 17 residues long. The CDR3 bases are TGCGCCAGCAGCTTGATGGGCGGGAGGGCGTCCTACAATGAGCAGTTCTTC. Protein: CASSLMGGRASYNEQFF. The full variable domain, its missing parts supplied by reference TRBV5-1 and TRBJ2-1, is KAGVTQTPRYLIKTRGQQVTLSCSPISGHRSVSWYQQTPGQGLQFLFEYFSETQRNKGNFPGRFSGRQFSNSRSEMNVSTLELGDSALYLCASSLMGGRASYNEQFFGPGTRLTVL.

V usage is TRBV11-3 and J usage is TRBJ2-6, with 7 bases matching TRBD1. The V gene's germline CDR1 is SGHNT and CDR2 YENEEA. Trimming took 6 bases from V and 2 from J; bases not matched to a gene: 4. The CDR3 has 15 residues. The chain's CDR3 is CASSRGGAGANVLTF. The CDR3, as DNA: TGTGCCAGCAGTAGAGGGGGCGCTGGGGCCAACGTCCTGACTTTC.

The chain joins TRBV19 to TRBJ1-1; D is undetermined. The CDR3 is 13 residues long. Trimming shortened V by 1 base and J by 0 bases, and 3 bases separated the two germline ends. Germline CDR1 and CDR2: LNHDA and SQIVND (reference sequence). The CDR3 DNA is TGTGCCAGTAGTATAGGAGTGAACACTGAAGCTTTCTTT. This sequence encodes CASSIGVNTEAFF.

The V and J genes are TRBV12-3 or TRBV12-4 and TRBJ1-1; the D gene is possibly TRBD1 (5 bases). This CDR3 comprises 13 residues. V lost 5 bases, J lost 5 bases, and 12 bases lay in between. The CDR3 loop reads CASSRQRTTEAFF. DNA for the CDR3: TGTGCCAGCAGTCGACAGCGAACAACTGAAGCTTTCTTT.

The rearrangement uses TRBV10-3 and TRBJ1-2, with 8 bases that match TRBD1. With 5 bases clipped from V and 2 bases from J, the junction kept 4 bases outside the gene matches. Germline V CDR1 and CDR2: ENHRY, SYGVKD. This CDR3 contains 14 residues. CDR3: CAISTTGVNYGYTF. DNA for the CDR3: TGTGCCATCAGTACGACAGGGGTCAACTATGGCTACACCTTC.

V gene TRBV29-1 combines with J gene TRBJ1-4; TRBD1 matches at 7 bases. Germline CDR1 is SQVTM and CDR2 is ANQGSEA. This CDR3 has 14 residues. The V and J ends lost 4 bases and 5 bases, in that order; junction bases with no gene match: 7. The CDR3 loop reads CSVARTGRNEKLFF. CDR3 DNA sequence: TGCAGCGTTGCGAGGACAGGAAGAAATGAAAAACTGTTTTTT.

V is TRBV5-6 and J is TRBJ1-6; TRBD1 agrees at 8 bases. CDR3 length: 17 amino acids. V shed 0 bases, J shed 2 bases, and the junction held 4 bases outside the gene matches. Germline V lookup: CDR1 SGHDT, CDR2 YYEEEE. The chain's CDR3 is CASSLEQGGTYNSPLHF. The CDR3 nucleotides are TGTGCCAGCAGCTTGGAACAGGGGGGAACCTATAATTCACCCCTCCACTTT.

The chain is built from TRBV29-1 and TRBJ1-4; no definite D call. The CDR3 has 17 amino acids. The ends were cut back, 0 bases at V and 10 bases at J, with 24 bases in the middle. Germline loops: CDR1 SQVTM, CDR2 ANQGSEA. CDR3 residues: CSVEDPLDPGDRGKLFF. Written as DNA, the CDR3 is TGCAGCGTTGAAGACCCCCTTGACCCTGGCGACCGGGGAAAACTGTTTTTT.

The chain is built from TRBV2 and TRBJ1-5; tentative D call: TRBD1 (6 bases). This CDR3 is built from 14 residues. Trimming cost V 7 bases and J 3 bases, with 13 bases left between them. Germline assignment: CDR1 SNHLY and CDR2 FYNNEI. The chain's CDR3 is CASKANRDNQPQHF. CDR3 DNA sequence: TGTGCCAGCAAGGCGAACAGGGACAATCAGCCCCAGCATTTT.

The chain has TRBV5-4 and TRBJ1-2; D remains ambiguous. The CDR3 is 11 residues long. The V end was cut by 7 bases, the J end by 4 bases, with 8 bases between. Per the germline V gene, CDR1 is SGHNT and CDR2 is YYREEE (reference sequence). The CDR3 bases are TGTGCCAGCTCATCAGGCTATGGCTACACCTTC. Its translation: CASSSGYGYTF.

The chain uses TRBV4-2 and TRBJ1-1; D call uncertain. This CDR3 spans 14 amino acids. Germline CDR1 and CDR2: LGHNA and YNFKEQ. The germline V and J ends were trimmed by 1 base and 1 base, with 7 bases remaining between them. CDR3 protein: CASSQVQTNTEAFF. The CDR3, as DNA: TGTGCCAGCAGCCAAGTACAGACGAACACTGAAGCTTTCTTT.

The V call is TRBV7-9, the J call TRBJ1-3; TRBD1 agrees at 7 bases. This CDR3 has 14 residues. V was pared by 3 bases and J by 8 bases, with 7 bases of the junction left unmatched. Germline CDR1 reads SEHNR; CDR2 reads FQNEAQ (reference sequence). The CDR3 DNA reads TGTGCCAGCAGCTTTTTTAAGGGGGCTGACACCATATATTTT. Translation gives CASSFFKGADTIYF.

The chain has TRBV7-9 and TRBJ2-1; D perhaps matches TRBD1 (5 bases). The V end was cut by 5 bases, the J end by 3 bases, with 20 bases between. The CDR3 runs to 17 residues. The germline V gene encodes CDR1 SEHNR and CDR2 FQNEAQ (reference sequence). The CDR3 nucleotides are TGTGCCAGCAGCACGCACAGACAGTATTCCATCTACAATGAGCAGTTCTTC. Residues: CASSTHRQYSIYNEQFF. Combining the CDR3 with reference TRBV7-9 and TRBJ2-1 gives the whole variable domain DTGVSQNPRHKITKRGQNVTFRCDPISEHNRLYWYRQTLGQGPEFLTYFQNEAQLEKSRLLSDRFSAERPKGSFSTLEIQRTEQGDSAMYLCASSTHRQYSIYNEQFFGPGTRLTVL.

This rearrangement joins TRBV7-9 to TRBJ1-2; D not resolved. V lost 5 bases and J 3 bases, leaving 10 bases between the germline ends. The CDR3 loop spans 13 amino acids. The germline V gene encodes CDR1 SEHNR and CDR2 FQNEAQ (reference sequence). The CDR3 here is CASSRGQDYGYTF. The CDR3 region has the DNA TGTGCCAGCAGCCGCGGGCAGGACTATGGCTACACCTTC.